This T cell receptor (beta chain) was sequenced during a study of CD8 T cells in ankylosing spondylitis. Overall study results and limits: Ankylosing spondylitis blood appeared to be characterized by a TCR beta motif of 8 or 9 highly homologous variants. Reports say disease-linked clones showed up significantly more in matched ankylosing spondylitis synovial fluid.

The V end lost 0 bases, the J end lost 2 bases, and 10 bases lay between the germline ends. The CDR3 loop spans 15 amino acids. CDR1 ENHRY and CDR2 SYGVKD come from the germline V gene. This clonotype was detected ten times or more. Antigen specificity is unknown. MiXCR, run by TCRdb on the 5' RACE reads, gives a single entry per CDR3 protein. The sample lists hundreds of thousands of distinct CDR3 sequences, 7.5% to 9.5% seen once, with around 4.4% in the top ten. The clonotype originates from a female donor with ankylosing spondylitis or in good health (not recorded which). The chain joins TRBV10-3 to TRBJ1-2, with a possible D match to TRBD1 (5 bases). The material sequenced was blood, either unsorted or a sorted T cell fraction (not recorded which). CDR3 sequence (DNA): TGTGCCATCAGTGAGTCCGAGGGACCCAACTATGGCTACACCTTC. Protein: CAISESEGPNYGYTF.